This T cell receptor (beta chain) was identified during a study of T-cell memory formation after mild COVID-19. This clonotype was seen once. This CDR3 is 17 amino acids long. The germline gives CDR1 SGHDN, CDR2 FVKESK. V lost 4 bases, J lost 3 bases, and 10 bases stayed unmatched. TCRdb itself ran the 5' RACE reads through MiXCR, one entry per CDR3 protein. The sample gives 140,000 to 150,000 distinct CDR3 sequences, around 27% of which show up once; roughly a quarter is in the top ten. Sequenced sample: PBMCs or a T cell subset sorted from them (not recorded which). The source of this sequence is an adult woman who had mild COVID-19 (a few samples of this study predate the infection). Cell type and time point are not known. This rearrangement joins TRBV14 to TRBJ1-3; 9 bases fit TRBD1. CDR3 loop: CASSPSGQGARGNTIYF. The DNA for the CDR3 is TGTGCCAGCAGCCCCTCGGGACAGGGTGCGCGTGGAAACACCATATATTTT.